These 15 T cell receptor beta chains originate from one sample sequenced in a study of STAT5B mutations in CD4+ large granular lymphocyte leukemia. Method: immunoSEQ multiplex PCR; TCRdb's copy keeps in-frame clones and lacks some. Of tens of thousands of clones detected, about 82% appear once; the ten largest clones hold roughly 1.2%. The sample comprised CD4+ T cells from blood buffy coats. The receptors stem from a human donor in good health.

The chain uses TRBV7-2 and TRBJ1-4; 9 bases are a match to TRBD1. V lost 1 base, J lost 4 bases, and 10 bases stayed unmatched. Germline V gives CDR1 SGHTA, CDR2 FQGNSA. The CDR3 is 18 residues long. CDR3 protein: CASSLVSGWTGDNEKLFF. In nucleotides, the CDR3 is TGTGCCAGCAGCTTAGTTTCGGGGTGGACAGGGGATAATGAAAAACTGTTTTTT.

The CDR3 loop reads CAWGSPFAGMGDYGYTF. The DNA for the CDR3 is TGTGCCTGGGGGTCCCCCTTTGCAGGGATGGGTGACTATGGCTACACCTTC. The chain combines TRBV30 with TRBJ1-2, with a weak D call TRBD1 (5 bases). Germline CDR1 and CDR2: GTSNPN and SVGIG (reference sequence). This CDR3 is built from 17 residues. Trimming shortened V by 5 bases and J by 3 bases, and 25 bases separated the two germline ends. Full variable domain (remainder filled in from reference TRBV30 and TRBJ1-2): SQTIHQWPATLVQPVGSPLSLECTVEGTSNPNLYWYRQAAGRGLQLLFYSVGIGQISSEVPQNLSASRPQDRQFILSSKKLLLSDSGFYLCAWGSPFAGMGDYGYTFGSGTRLTVV.

This clone was counted only a few times. CDR3 residues: CASSDQGDNSPLHF. CDR3 nucleotide sequence: TGTGCCAGCAGTGATCAGGGGGATAATTCACCCCTCCACTTT. V is TRBV2 and J is TRBJ1-6; 7 bases are shared with TRBD1. From germline, CDR1 is SNHLY and CDR2 FYNNEI. The CDR3 contains 14 residues. V dropped 3 bases and J dropped 5; count of bases not matched to a gene: 1. The full variable domain, its missing parts supplied by reference TRBV2 and TRBJ1-6, is EPEVTQTPSHQVTQMGQEVILRCVPISNHLYFYWYRQILGQKVEFLVSFYNNEISEKSEIFDDQFSVERPDGSNFTLKIRSTKLEDSAMYFCASSDQGDNSPLHFGNGTRLTVT.

J is TRBJ1-1 and V is TRBV29-1; no clear D. The V and J ends lost 3 bases and 5 bases respectively, with 10 bases between them. CDR1 is SQVTM and CDR2 is ANQGSEA in the germline V gene. The CDR3 spans 12 residues. In nucleotides, the CDR3 is TGCAGCGTTGAGAAGCTGGAAACTGAAGCTTTCTTT. Translation gives CSVEKLETEAFF.

V is TRBV6-6 and J is TRBJ1-1; D is perhaps TRBD1 (6 bases). Germline V gives CDR1 MNHNY, CDR2 SVGAGI (reference sequence). CDR3 length equals 12 residues. V shed 5 bases and J shed 6 bases, with 10 bases lying between them. CDR3 DNA sequence: TGTGCCAGCAGTGCCCGACAGGCTGAAGCTTTCTTT. Amino acid sequence: CASSARQAEAFF.

The chain carries TRBV7-9 and TRBJ1-2, with 7 bases that match TRBD1. J gave up 3 bases and V 1 base, and 5 bases lay outside the gene matches. This CDR3 spans 15 amino acids. CDR1 and CDR2 (germline): SEHNR, FQNEAQ (reference sequence). DNA of the CDR3: TGTGCCAGCAGCTTAGGAGACAGGGCCCACTATGGCTACACCTTC. Protein sequence: CASSLGDRAHYGYTF.

The chain couples TRBV19 to TRBJ2-1; no clear D gene. The CDR3 contains 10 residues. The V gene's germline CDR1 is LNHDA and CDR2 SQIVND (reference sequence). Trimming stripped 4 bases from V and 7 bases from J, with 2 bases between. As DNA, the CDR3 is TGTGCCAGTAGTAAGAATGAGCAGTTCTTC. Residues: CASSKNEQFF.

This sequence joins TRBV18 and TRBJ2-7, with D possibly TRBD1 on 6 matching bases. The CDR3 sequence is 14 residues long. Trimming removed 0 bases from V and 2 bases from J, with 8 bases in between. Germline CDR1 is KGHSH and CDR2 is LQKENI. The CDR3 is CASSPPGHPYEQYF. DNA for the CDR3: TGTGCCAGCTCACCACCGGGACATCCCTACGAGCAGTACTTC.

The V call is TRBV6-5, the J call TRBJ2-7; 7 bases line up with TRBD2. This CDR3 is built from 12 residues. V lost 4 bases to trimming and J lost 4 bases; unmatched junction nucleotides: 1. Germline-derived CDR1 and CDR2 are MNHEY and SVGAGI. CDR3 region: CASSWGGYEQYF. The CDR3 DNA reads TGTGCCAGCAGTTGGGGGGGTTACGAGCAGTACTTC.

The J gene is TRBJ1-1, the V gene TRBV5-4; D not certain. V lost 3 bases and J lost 1, with 10 bases in between. The germline V gene encodes CDR1 SGHNT and CDR2 YYREEE (reference sequence). The CDR3 covers 14 residues. This CDR3 reads CASSSRSQNTEAFF. Here the CDR3 DNA reads TGTGCCAGCAGCTCCCGAAGTCAGAACACTGAAGCTTTCTTT.

This clone was counted a single time. The chain is built from TRBV6-6 and TRBJ1-5, with D possibly TRBD1 on 6 matching bases. V shed 6 bases and J shed 0 bases, with 15 bases lying between them. The germline CDR1 and CDR2 sequences are MNHNY and SVGAGI (reference sequence). The CDR3 runs 16 residues. The chain's CDR3 is CASSAGQSYSNQPQHF. The DNA for the CDR3 is TGTGCCAGCAGCGCTGGACAGTCCTATAGCAATCAGCCCCAGCATTTT.

V usage is TRBV7-2 and J usage is TRBJ2-7; 13 nucleotides line up with TRBD2. Trimming took 4 bases from V and 6 from J; bases not matched to a gene: 3. The CDR3 extends over 14 amino acids. Germline-derived CDR1 and CDR2 are SGHTA and FQGNSA. The CDR3 loop reads CASSSLAGGVEQYF. As DNA, the CDR3 is TGTGCCAGCAGCTCACTAGCGGGAGGGGTCGAGCAGTACTTC.

This rearrangement joins TRBV19 to TRBJ2-7, with a weak D call TRBD2 (6 bases). The germline V gene encodes CDR1 LNHDA and CDR2 SQIVND (reference sequence). The CDR3 has 11 amino acids. V was pared by 4 bases and J by 7 bases, with 8 bases between. CDR3 in DNA: TGTGCCAGTAGTACACGGGGGGAGCAGTACTTC. It yields the protein CASSTRGEQYF.

This clone was picked up a small number of times. The V gene is TRBV30, the J gene TRBJ1-4; TRBD1 matches at 9 bases. Germline V gene lookup returns CDR1 GTSNPN and CDR2 SVGIG (reference sequence). The CDR3 is 14 residues long. J was trimmed by 4 bases and V by 7 bases; bases with no gene match: 7. CDR3 region: CASDKGQGNEKLFF. DNA for the CDR3: TGTGCCTCGGATAAGGGACAGGGTAATGAAAAACTGTTTTTT.

The J gene is TRBJ2-7, the V gene TRBV2; D remains unclear. Trimming shortened V by 6 bases and J by 4 bases, and 7 bases separated the two germline ends. This CDR3 spans 11 amino acids. Per the germline V gene, CDR1 is SNHLY and CDR2 is FYNNEI. In DNA, the CDR3 is TGTGCCAGCAGGCAGGTATACGAGCAGTACTTC. It yields the protein CASRQVYEQYF.